Each of the 32 T cell receptor beta chains below was sequenced from the same sample in a study of shared clonotypes between healthy human individuals. Clones were read by immunoSEQ multiplex PCR, and TCRdb kept only the in-frame ones, dropping some. The sample lists about 2.4 million clones, over 85% occurring once. The sequencing input was naive CD4+ T cells from PBMCs. The subset is: CD45RA+ positively selected. The source of these receptors is a man younger than 35 in good health. Some clones in this sample may be carry-over from other donors' samples.

The chain recombines TRBV5-5 with TRBJ2-5, with 7 bases lining up with TRBD1. The length of the CDR3 is 14 residues. Trimming removed 3 bases from V and 4 bases from J; junction bases left unmatched: 6. Germline values: CDR1 SGHKS, CDR2 YYEKEE (reference sequence). In nucleotides, the CDR3 is TGTGCCAGCAGCTCAATGACAGGGAGAGAGACCCAGTACTTC. It specifies CASSSMTGRETQYF.

The V gene is TRBV29-1, the J gene TRBJ1-1, with a tentative D call TRBD1 (6 bases). V lost 4 bases to trimming and J lost 6 bases, with 15 bases between them. This CDR3 is built from 13 residues. Per germline, CDR1 SQVTM and CDR2 ANQGSEA. The chain's CDR3 is CSVARTVNAEAFF. As DNA, the CDR3 is TGCAGCGTTGCCCGGACAGTCAACGCTGAAGCTTTCTTT.

The chain links TRBV6-6 to TRBJ2-4; TRBD1 matches 7 bases. The germline V gene has CDR1 MNHNY and CDR2 SVGAGI (reference sequence). The J segment lost 4 bases and the V segment lost 5 bases, leaving 11 bases of the junction unmatched. The CDR3 covers 16 residues. DNA of the CDR3: TGTGCCAGCAGTCAATGGGACAGACAAGATAAAAACATTCAGTACTTC. This encodes CASSQWDRQDKNIQYF.

The chain couples TRBV7-3 to TRBJ2-2, with 12 bases matching TRBD2. The ends lost 5 bases at V and 5 bases at J; junction bases unmatched: 6. The CDR3 is made up of 16 amino acids. Germline CDR1 reads SGHTA; CDR2 reads FQGTGA. Written as DNA, the CDR3 is TGTGCCAGCAGCAAGACTAGCGGGAGACAGACCGGGGAGCTGTTTTTT. Translating it yields CASSKTSGRQTGELFF.

This chain uses TRBV4-3 with TRBJ1-4; D gene uncertain. Trimming removed 4 bases at V and 4 bases at J, with 13 bases between. This CDR3 spans 15 amino acids. Germline V gene sequence: CDR1 LGHNA, CDR2 YSLEER. The CDR3 sequence is CASSRALLRNEKLFF. Here the CDR3 DNA reads TGCGCCAGCAGCCGAGCTTTATTGCGTAATGAAAAACTGTTTTTT.

In regard to this clone: Other DNA sequences in the same sample also yield this CDR3. The rearrangement uses TRBV7-9 and TRBJ2-4, with 7 bases fitting TRBD2. V was clipped by 1 base and J by 3 bases; unmatched bases: 6. The CDR3 contains 16 residues. In germline, CDR1 is SEHNR, CDR2 FQNEAQ (reference sequence). In DNA form, the CDR3 reads TGTGCCAGCAGCTTAGAGGGAGGGCGGGGCAAAAACATTCAGTACTTC. This translates into CASSLEGGRGKNIQYF.

This chain connects TRBV28 to TRBJ2-2, with a weak D call TRBD1 (6 bases). V was pared by 5 bases and J by 2 bases, with 15 bases between. Germline V gene sequence: CDR1 MDHEN, CDR2 SYDVKM. The CDR3 length is 16 residues. This CDR3 reads CASSPAGDTNTGELFF. CDR3 bases: TGTGCCAGCAGTCCAGCCGGGGACACCAACACCGGGGAGCTGTTTTTT.

V is TRBV28 and J is TRBJ2-7; possible D gene TRBD2, 5 bases. Trimming removed 8 bases from V and 3 bases from J, with 11 bases in between. The CDR3 spans 12 residues. Germline CDR1 reads MDHEN; CDR2 reads SYDVKM. The CDR3 loop reads CASSTAGYEQYF. CDR3 sequence (DNA): TGTGCCAGCTCGACGGCGGGCTACGAGCAGTACTTC.

Comment on this clone: Other DNA sequences from this sample encode an identical CDR3 as well. The chain couples TRBV10-3 to TRBJ1-5; 7 bases line up with TRBD1. Germline-derived CDR1 and CDR2 are ENHRY and SYGVKD. This CDR3 has 15 residues. With V trimmed by 3 bases and J by 4 bases, 6 bases remained unmatched. The CDR3 loop is CAISDSGTDNQPQHF. For the CDR3, the DNA is TGTGCCATCAGTGACTCCGGGACAGATAATCAGCCCCAGCATTTT.

This chain links TRBV6-6 with TRBJ1-1; TRBD1 is a possible D gene (5 bases). The CDR3 sequence is 15 residues long. Trimming shortened V by 0 bases and J by 0 bases, and 8 bases separated the two germline ends. Germline lookup yields CDR1 MNHNY and CDR2 SVGAGI (reference sequence). The DNA for the CDR3 is TGTGCCAGCAGTTACTCTCGGGACGTGAACACTGAAGCTTTCTTT. Amino acids: CASSYSRDVNTEAFF.

CDR3 sequence (DNA): TGCGCCAGCAGCACTGAACCGGGAGGGACAACCTACGAGCAGTACTTC. As protein: CASSTEPGGTTYEQYF. The rearrangement uses TRBV5-1 and TRBJ2-7; the match to TRBD2 covers 8 bases. In germline, CDR1 is SGHRS, CDR2 YFSETQ. Trimming took 4 bases from V and 2 from J; bases not matched to a gene: 11. CDR3 length: 16 amino acids. Full variable domain (missing parts from reference TRBV5-1 and TRBJ2-7): KAGVTQTPRYLIKTRGQQVTLSCSPISGHRSVSWYQQTPGQGLQFLFEYFSETQRNKGNFPGRFSGRQFSNSRSEMNVSTLELGDSALYLCASSTEPGGTTYEQYFGPGTRLTVT.

The rearrangement links TRBV7-9 to TRBJ1-4; no clear D. Trimming cost V 0 bases and J 6 bases, with 2 bases left between them. Germline V lookup: CDR1 SEHNR, CDR2 FQNEAQ (reference sequence). The CDR3 sequence is 12 residues long. The CDR3 coding sequence is TGTGCCAGCAGCTTAGCGGATGAAAAACTGTTTTTT. This gives the protein CASSLADEKLFF.

Here the CDR3 reads CAWFPGLPRTGELFF. CDR3 nucleotides: TGTGCCTGGTTCCCGGGACTGCCGAGGACCGGGGAGCTGTTTTTT. The rearrangement joins TRBV30 to TRBJ2-2; tentatively, D is TRBD2 (6 bases). This CDR3 region has 15 residues. The V gene's germline CDR1 is GTSNPN and CDR2 SVGIG (reference sequence). With 5 bases removed from V and 5 bases from J, the gap between germline ends came to 18 bases.

Notes on this clone: Other DNA sequences in this specimen translate into the identical CDR3. This rearrangement joins TRBV30 to TRBJ2-2; D gene unclear. Germline values: CDR1 GTSNPN, CDR2 SVGIG (reference sequence). Trimming shortened V by 0 bases and J by 1 base, and 3 bases separated the two germline ends. The CDR3 is 13 residues long. This CDR3 reads CAWSVGNTGELFF. The CDR3 region has the DNA TGTGCCTGGAGTGTTGGGAACACCGGGGAGCTGTTTTTT.

This clone was counted once. The V and J genes are TRBV19 and TRBJ2-1; D is unresolved. The V and J ends lost 4 bases and 3 bases respectively, with 16 bases between them. This CDR3 is built from 16 residues. Germline V gene data show CDR1 as LNHDA and CDR2 as SQIVND (reference sequence). CDR3 protein: CASSNPVFGYYNEQFF. In DNA, the CDR3 is TGTGCCAGTAGTAACCCAGTTTTTGGTTACTACAATGAGCAGTTCTTC.

V gene TRBV7-3 combines with J gene TRBJ1-1, with no clear D. The CDR3 covers 14 residues. Trimming removed 5 bases at V and 4 bases at J, with 14 bases between. Germline CDR1 and CDR2: SGHTA and FQGTGA. DNA for the CDR3: TGTGCCAGCAGCGCCAACGGCATGGCCACTGAAGCTTTCTTT. Translating gives CASSANGMATEAFF.

The chain has TRBV19 and TRBJ1-3, with a weak D call TRBD1 (5 bases). Germline assignment: CDR1 LNHDA and CDR2 SQIVND (reference sequence). Trimming cost V 3 bases and J 8 bases, with 11 bases left between them. The CDR3 has 13 residues. CDR3 region: CASSMGWGDTIYF. Written as DNA, the CDR3 is TGTGCCAGTAGTATGGGCTGGGGGGACACCATATATTTT.

V gene TRBV4-2 combines with J gene TRBJ2-3; 12 bases match TRBD2. V was clipped by 5 bases and J by 0 bases; unmatched bases: 3. Germline CDR1 and CDR2: LGHNA and YNFKEQ. This CDR3 is built from 16 residues. The DNA for the CDR3 is TGTGCCAGCAGCATCCTAGCGGGGGGGAGCACAGATACGCAGTATTTT. Its protein product is CASSILAGGSTDTQYF.

Here the CDR3 DNA reads TGTGCCAGCAGCCAAGTTTGGACTAGCGCCTACGAGCAGTACTTC. Translation gives CASSQVWTSAYEQYF. The V and J genes are TRBV4-2 and TRBJ2-7; 9 bases are shared with TRBD2. This CDR3 has 15 residues. Trimming at V came to 1 base and at J to 2 bases, leaving 3 bases not matched to a gene. The germline CDR1 and CDR2 sequences are LGHNA and YNFKEQ.

This clone was seen a single time. J is TRBJ2-5 and V is TRBV4-3; a weak D match, TRBD1 (5 bases). CDR1 is LGHNA and CDR2 is YSLEER in the germline V gene. V was pared by 1 base and J by 3 bases, with 12 bases between. The CDR3 is 15 amino acids. The CDR3 loop is CASSQAQGVEETQYF. In nucleotides, the CDR3 is TGCGCCAGCAGCCAAGCCCAAGGGGTAGAAGAGACCCAGTACTTC.

The chain links TRBV5-6 to TRBJ2-5, with a tentative D call TRBD2 (5 bases). In germline, CDR1 is SGHDT, CDR2 YYEEEE. The CDR3 loop spans 17 amino acids. V was trimmed by 4 bases and J by 5 bases, leaving 24 bases between them. The CDR3 sequence is CASSRGPRPSVWETQYF. CDR3 coding DNA: TGTGCCAGCAGCCGGGGTCCCAGGCCTTCAGTGTGGGAGACCCAGTACTTC.

The V and J genes are TRBV6-1 and TRBJ2-3; D remains unclear. The CDR3 length is 13 residues. The germline V gene encodes CDR1 MNHNS and CDR2 SASEGT. Trimming shortened V by 4 bases and J by 2 bases, and 7 bases separated the two germline ends. CDR3 amino acids: CASSAPPTDTQYF. The CDR3 DNA reads as TGTGCCAGCAGTGCCCCACCCACAGATACGCAGTATTTT.

The V gene is TRBV28, the J gene TRBJ1-2; D is perhaps TRBD1 (5 bases). This CDR3 is built from 15 residues. Trimming stripped 9 bases from V and 2 bases from J, with 19 bases between. CDR1 and CDR2 (germline): MDHEN, SYDVKM. The CDR3 region is CASRAAGAPNYGYTF. CDR3 DNA: TGTGCCAGTCGGGCCGCCGGGGCCCCCAACTATGGCTACACCTTC.

The chain carries TRBV7-7 and TRBJ2-1; the match to TRBD2 covers 11 bases. Germline lookup yields CDR1 SSHAT and CDR2 FNYEAQ (reference sequence). This CDR3 comprises 15 residues. V was clipped by 6 bases and J by 7 bases; unmatched bases: 8. The CDR3 protein is CASSATTSGENEQFF. CDR3 coding DNA: TGTGCCAGCAGTGCCACGACTAGCGGGGAAAATGAGCAGTTCTTC.

This chain uses TRBV19 with TRBJ2-1, with D possibly TRBD2 on 5 matching bases. The CDR3 runs 15 residues. Trimming cost V 3 bases and J 5 bases, with 14 bases left between them. Germline CDR1 and CDR2: LNHDA and SQIVND (reference sequence). CDR3 region: CASSMTTLGNNEQFF. Written as DNA, the CDR3 is TGTGCCAGTAGTATGACTACCCTGGGGAACAATGAGCAGTTCTTC.

The CDR3 loop reads CASSLALDTYGYTF. As DNA, the CDR3 is TGCGCCAGCAGCTTGGCCCTGGACACCTATGGCTACACCTTC. This chain joins TRBV5-1 and TRBJ1-2, with D possibly matching TRBD1 (5 bases). This CDR3 is built from 14 residues. V was shortened by 0 bases and J by 4 bases, with 10 bases between the two germline ends. Germline loops: CDR1 SGHRS, CDR2 YFSETQ.

V is TRBV9 and J is TRBJ2-1; TRBD1 or TRBD2 may be the D gene (5 bases each). The germline gives CDR1 SGDLS, CDR2 YYNGEE. CDR3 length equals 15 residues. The ends were cut back, 5 bases at V and 12 bases at J, with 24 bases in the middle. As DNA, the CDR3 is TGTGCCAGCAGTTCTTCCGGTGGGACCTGGGAAGGGCAGTTCTTC. Translation gives CASSSSGGTWEGQFF.

This chain links TRBV11-2 with TRBJ2-6, with D possibly being TRBD1 or TRBD2 (5 bases each). V gave up 5 bases and J gave up 4 bases, with 21 bases separating them. The CDR3 extends over 18 amino acids. Germline-derived CDR1 and CDR2 are SGHAT and FQNNGV. The DNA for the CDR3 is TGTGCCAGCAGCCAACCGGGGCACCTCGGTGCGGGGGCCAACGTCCTGACTTTC. Translation gives CASSQPGHLGAGANVLTF.

V gene TRBV28 combines with J gene TRBJ1-2, with 7 bases lining up with TRBD1. This CDR3 comprises 13 residues. J lost 11 bases, V lost 1 base, and 7 bases had no gene match. In germline, CDR1 is MDHEN, CDR2 SYDVKM. CDR3 amino acids: CASSLLRGQFYTF. CDR3 bases: TGTGCCAGCAGTTTATTAAGGGGGCAGTTTTACACCTTC.

The chain combines TRBV25-1 with TRBJ2-1, with D possibly being TRBD1 (5 bases). The CDR3 is 16 amino acids. Between the trimmed V and J ends, which lost 3 bases and 5 bases, there was a span of 17 bases. Germline V lookup: CDR1 MGHDK, CDR2 SYGVNS. The DNA for the CDR3 is TGTGCCAGCAGTGATCGTAGAAAAAGGGGTGACAATGAGCAGTTCTTC. It encodes CASSDRRKRGDNEQFF.

The V call is TRBV28, the J call TRBJ2-4, with D uncertain. The V and J ends lost 8 bases and 1 base respectively, with 9 bases between them. The CDR3 is 13 amino acids. Germline assignment: CDR1 MDHEN and CDR2 SYDVKM. Here the CDR3 reads CASYGLAKNIQYF. CDR3 coding DNA: TGTGCCAGCTACGGGCTGGCCAAAAACATTCAGTACTTC.

The genes are TRBV11-3 and TRBJ1-2; 7 positions agree with TRBD1. V gave up 0 bases and J gave up 7 bases; unmatched junction bases: 2. CDR1 and CDR2 (germline): SGHNT, YENEEA. This CDR3 region has 13 residues. In DNA, the CDR3 is TGTGCCAGCAGCTTAGAACAGGGGTCTGGCTACACCTTC. It is translated as CASSLEQGSGYTF.